What follows are 21 T cell receptor beta chains derived from one specimen sequenced in a study of cytomegalovirus exposure and HLA in healthy donors. Primers: 60 Vbeta forward and 13 Jbeta reverse. Generated by immunoSEQ multiplex PCR, the TCRdb table keeps only in-frame clones and is missing some. This table has around 130,000 clones, roughly 85% appearing once. Material: PBMCs. The source of these receptors is a woman in her twenties or thirties in good health and CMV-seropositive.

The chain employs TRBV28 and TRBJ1-4; D is uncertain. The germline V gene has CDR1 MDHEN and CDR2 SYDVKM. The CDR3 covers 14 residues. Trimming stripped 7 bases from V and 4 bases from J, with 13 bases between. DNA for the CDR3: TGTGCCAGCACCGTCCCCTGGCTTAATGAAAAACTGTTTTTT. Residues: CASTVPWLNEKLFF.

The V call is TRBV18, the J call TRBJ1-2; D perhaps matches TRBD1 (6 bases). The CDR3 loop spans 12 amino acids. Per germline, CDR1 KGHSH and CDR2 LQKENI. V lost 2 bases and J lost 6, with 7 bases in between. CDR3 nucleotides: TGTGCCAGCTCACCAGGGGGCGATGGCTACACCTTC. Protein: CASSPGGDGYTF. The full variable domain, its missing parts supplied by reference TRBV18 and TRBJ1-2, is NAGVMQNPRHLVRRRGQEARLRCSPMKGHSHVYWYRQLPEEGLKFMVYLQKENIIDESGMPKERFSAEFPKEGPSILRIQQVVRGDSAAYFCASSPGGDGYTFGSGTRLTVV.

The chain employs TRBV18 and TRBJ2-7; TRBD2 matches at 7 bases. The CDR3 extends over 14 amino acids. Germline CDR1 reads KGHSH; CDR2 reads LQKENI. Trimming at V came to 4 bases and at J to 3 bases, leaving 6 bases not matched to a gene. The CDR3 coding sequence is TGTGCCAGCTCACTTGGGCAGCGGGACTACGAGCAGTACTTC. Translating gives CASSLGQRDYEQYF.

The V gene is TRBV5-1, the J gene TRBJ2-1; the match to TRBD2 covers 7 bases. The CDR3 covers 16 residues. Trimming cost V 2 bases and J 8 bases; bases outside gene matches: 13. Germline V gives CDR1 SGHRS, CDR2 YFSETQ. The CDR3 is CASSFRPSSGWDEQFF. The CDR3 DNA reads as TGCGCCAGCAGCTTTCGACCGTCTAGCGGATGGGATGAGCAGTTCTTC.

The V call is TRBV13, the J call TRBJ2-1; 10 bases match TRBD2. Germline loops: CDR1 PRHDT, CDR2 FYEKMQ (reference sequence). V was pared by 8 bases and J by 5 bases, with 6 bases of the junction left unmatched. This CDR3 spans 14 amino acids. The CDR3 region is CASAGTSENNEQFF. The CDR3 DNA is TGTGCCAGCGCCGGGACTAGCGAGAACAATGAGCAGTTCTTC.

The rearrangement joins TRBV18 to TRBJ2-5; TRBD1 matches 8 bases. Germline V gene sequence: CDR1 KGHSH, CDR2 LQKENI. CDR3 size: 14 residues. The V gene end was trimmed by 3 bases and the J gene end by 3 bases; junction bases not matched to a gene: 3. The CDR3 DNA sequence: TGTGCCAGCTCACCGACGGACAGGGAAGAGACCCAGTACTTC. Translated, it gives CASSPTDREETQYF.

The chain combines TRBV6-1 with TRBJ2-2; 9 bases match TRBD1. CDR1 is MNHNS and CDR2 is SASEGT in the germline V gene. This CDR3 spans 15 amino acids. With V trimmed by 5 bases and J by 5 bases, 6 bases remained unmatched. CDR3 in amino acids: CASSLPGQGTGELFF. The DNA for the CDR3 is TGTGCCAGCAGTTTACCGGGACAGGGTACCGGGGAGCTGTTTTTT.

The chain employs TRBV4-1 and TRBJ2-7; 7 bases map to TRBD1. Germline trimming cut 5 bases from V and 2 bases from J; bases unmatched to any gene: 12. The CDR3 length is 16 residues. The germline CDR1 and CDR2 sequences are MGHRA and YSYEKL. This CDR3 reads CASSSLVRQGPYEQYF. The CDR3 DNA reads TGCGCCAGCAGCTCCCTGGTCCGACAGGGCCCCTACGAGCAGTACTTC.

The chain couples TRBV15 to TRBJ2-2, with D tentatively TRBD2 (5 bases). This CDR3 has 15 residues. Trimming shortened V by 5 bases and J by 6 bases, and 16 bases separated the two germline ends. Looked up from germline, CDR1 is LNHNV and CDR2 is YYDKDF (reference sequence). CDR3 sequence reads: CATSYFSGLAGELFF. CDR3 bases: TGTGCCACCAGCTACTTTTCGGGGTTGGCCGGGGAGCTGTTTTTT.

This chain links TRBV19 with TRBJ1-1; D remains ambiguous. The V end was cut by 2 bases, the J end by 0 bases, with 10 bases between. This CDR3 has 15 residues. Germline V CDR1 and CDR2: LNHDA, SQIVND (reference sequence). The CDR3 protein is CASSIRGLLNTEAFF. DNA for the CDR3: TGTGCCAGTAGTATAAGAGGATTGCTGAACACTGAAGCTTTCTTT.

The V gene is TRBV5-1, the J gene TRBJ1-2; D unclear. The CDR3 covers 13 residues. V was trimmed by 5 bases and J by 1 base, leaving 9 bases between them. Germline V gives CDR1 SGHRS, CDR2 YFSETQ. The CDR3 is CASRQELNYGYTF. CDR3 sequence (DNA): TGCGCCAGCAGGCAGGAACTTAACTATGGCTACACCTTC. The full variable domain, completed using reference TRBV5-1 and TRBJ1-2, is KAGVTQTPRYLIKTRGQQVTLSCSPISGHRSVSWYQQTPGQGLQFLFEYFSETQRNKGNFPGRFSGRQFSNSRSEMNVSTLELGDSALYLCASRQELNYGYTFGSGTRLTVV.

This clone has just one count. The chain has TRBV9 and TRBJ1-3; TRBD1 agrees at 11 bases. The CDR3 totals 14 residues. J lost 8 bases, V lost 4 bases, and 5 bases had no gene match. Germline V gives CDR1 SGDLS, CDR2 YYNGEE. The CDR3 reads CASSLGTGGYTIYF. Here the CDR3 DNA reads TGTGCCAGCAGCCTTGGGACAGGGGGATACACCATATATTTT.

The rearrangement links TRBV5-1 to TRBJ2-1, with D tentatively TRBD2 (5 bases). Per germline, CDR1 SGHRS and CDR2 YFSETQ. The CDR3 is made up of 16 amino acids. V gave up 7 bases and J gave up 4 bases, with 21 bases separating them. The CDR3 reads CASLQTYGSGYNEQFF. In nucleotides, the CDR3 is TGCGCCAGCCTCCAGACCTATGGATCGGGGTACAATGAGCAGTTCTTC.

The chain has TRBV5-1 and TRBJ1-2; D gene ambiguous. The CDR3 is made up of 14 amino acids. Per germline, CDR1 SGHRS and CDR2 YFSETQ. V was pared by 6 bases and J by 0 bases, with 12 bases between. CDR3 sequence reads: CASNGHGANYGYTF. The DNA of the CDR3 is TGCGCCAGCAATGGTCACGGAGCTAACTATGGCTACACCTTC.

The chain links TRBV10-3 to TRBJ1-3; 7 nucleotides align to TRBD1. The CDR3 covers 15 residues. Germline V CDR1 and CDR2: ENHRY, SYGVKD. V gave up 8 bases and J gave up 0 bases; unmatched junction bases: 7. CDR3 in DNA: TGTGCCATCGGAACAGGGGCGTACTCTGGAAACACCATATATTTT. Its protein is CAIGTGAYSGNTIYF.

The chain uses TRBV2 and TRBJ2-1; 11 bases agree with TRBD2. The CDR3 sequence is 16 residues long. J lost 0 bases, V lost 5 bases, and 3 bases had no gene match. CDR1 and CDR2 from the germline V gene are SNHLY and FYNNEI. The CDR3 is CASSTSGSPSYNEQFF. The DNA of the CDR3 is TGTGCCAGCAGTACTAGCGGGAGCCCCTCCTACAATGAGCAGTTCTTC.

This chain joins TRBV28 and TRBJ2-4; no clear D. Per germline, CDR1 MDHEN and CDR2 SYDVKM. V was trimmed by 5 bases and J by 8 bases, leaving 19 bases between them. The CDR3 extends over 15 amino acids. In nucleotides, the CDR3 is TGTGCCAGCAGTGTATCAATGGGCCAGACATACATTCAGTACTTC. Translation gives CASSVSMGQTYIQYF.

The gene calls are TRBV30 and TRBJ1-1; D remains ambiguous. The V and J ends lost 8 bases and 1 base respectively, with 14 bases between them. The CDR3 runs to 13 residues. Germline-derived CDR1 and CDR2 are GTSNPN and SVGIG (reference sequence). Written as DNA, the CDR3 is TGTGCCCGGACCCATTCCCCGAACACTGAAGCTTTCTTT. Translation: CARTHSPNTEAFF.

The genes are TRBV6-5 and TRBJ1-5, with TRBD1 identical over 8 bases. The junction had 4 bases not matched to a gene; V was cut back by 4 bases and J by 5 bases. Germline V gene lookup returns CDR1 MNHEY and CDR2 SVGAGI. The CDR3 totals 14 residues. The CDR3 spells CASSFSGGDQPQHF. CDR3 sequence (DNA): TGTGCCAGCAGTTTTTCAGGGGGCGATCAGCCCCAGCATTTT.

The J gene is TRBJ1-1, the V gene TRBV6-5; D remains ambiguous. Germline assignment: CDR1 MNHEY and CDR2 SVGAGI. Trimming shortened V by 4 bases and J by 4 bases, and 10 bases separated the two germline ends. This CDR3 is built from 13 residues. For the CDR3, the DNA is TGTGCCAGCAGTTCGAGGGAGGGCACTGAAGCTTTCTTT. Amino acid sequence: CASSSREGTEAFF.

The chain has TRBV18 and TRBJ1-2; D ambiguous. The CDR3 contains 14 residues. The germline V and J ends were trimmed by 2 bases and 7 bases, with 14 bases remaining between them. Germline values: CDR1 KGHSH, CDR2 LQKENI. The CDR3 DNA sequence: TGTGCCAGCTCACCAATGGGCACGAACCTTGGCTACACCTTC. It yields the protein CASSPMGTNLGYTF.